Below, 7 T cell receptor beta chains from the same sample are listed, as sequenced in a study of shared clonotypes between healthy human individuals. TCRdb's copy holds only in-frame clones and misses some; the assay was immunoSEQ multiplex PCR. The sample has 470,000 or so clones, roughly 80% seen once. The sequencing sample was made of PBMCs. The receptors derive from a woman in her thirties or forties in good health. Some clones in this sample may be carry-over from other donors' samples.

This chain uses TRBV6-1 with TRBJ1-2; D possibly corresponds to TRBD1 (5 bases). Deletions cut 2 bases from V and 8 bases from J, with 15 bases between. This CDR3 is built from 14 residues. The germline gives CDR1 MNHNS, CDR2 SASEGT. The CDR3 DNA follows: TGTGCCAGCAGTGAAAATCGACAGCTTCGGGGCTACACCTTC. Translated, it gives CASSENRQLRGYTF.

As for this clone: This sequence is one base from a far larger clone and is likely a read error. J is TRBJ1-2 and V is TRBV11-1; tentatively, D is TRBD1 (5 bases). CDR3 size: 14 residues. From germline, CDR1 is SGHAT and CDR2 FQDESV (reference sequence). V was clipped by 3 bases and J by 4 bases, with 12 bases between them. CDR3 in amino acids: CASSFTGASYGYTF. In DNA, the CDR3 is TGTGCCAGCAGCTTTACAGGAGCTAGCTATGGCTACACCTTC.

The CDR3 coding sequence is TGTGCCAGCAGCCTAACTGTGTACAATCAGCCCCAGCATTTT. Translated: CASSLTVYNQPQHF. The gene calls are TRBV7-2 and TRBJ1-5; D is undetermined. Germline-derived CDR1 and CDR2 are SGHTA and FQGNSA. V was cut by 5 bases and J by 3 bases, with 11 bases left in between. This CDR3 comprises 14 residues.

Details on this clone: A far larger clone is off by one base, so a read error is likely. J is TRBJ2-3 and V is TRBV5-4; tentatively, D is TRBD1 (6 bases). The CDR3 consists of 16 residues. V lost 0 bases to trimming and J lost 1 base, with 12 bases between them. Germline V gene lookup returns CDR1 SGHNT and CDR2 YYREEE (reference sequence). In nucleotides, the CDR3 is TGTGCCAGCAGCTTGGGGCTAGAGGGGGGCACAGATACGCAGTATTTT. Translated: CASSLGLEGGTDTQYF. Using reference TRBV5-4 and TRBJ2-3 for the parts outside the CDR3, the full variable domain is ETGVTQSPTHLIKTRGQQVTLRCSSQSGHNTVSWYQQALGQGPQFIFQYYREEENGRGNFPPRFSGLQFPNYSSELNVNALELDDSALYLCASSLGLEGGTDTQYFGPGTRLTVL.

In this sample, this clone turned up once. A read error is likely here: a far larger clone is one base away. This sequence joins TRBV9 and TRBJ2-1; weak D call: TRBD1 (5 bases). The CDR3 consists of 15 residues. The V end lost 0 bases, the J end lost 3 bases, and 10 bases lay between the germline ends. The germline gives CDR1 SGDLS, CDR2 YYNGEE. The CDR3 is CASSVGGVIYNEQFF. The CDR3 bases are TGTGCCAGCAGCGTAGGGGGCGTGATCTACAATGAGCAGTTCTTC.

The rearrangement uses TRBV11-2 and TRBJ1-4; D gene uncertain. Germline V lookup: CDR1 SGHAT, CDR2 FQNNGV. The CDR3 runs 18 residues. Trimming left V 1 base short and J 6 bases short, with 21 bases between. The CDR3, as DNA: TGTGCCAGCAGCTTAGCGGCGGGATTCGGAAAAAGGGATGAAAAACTGTTTTTT. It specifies CASSLAAGFGKRDEKLFF.

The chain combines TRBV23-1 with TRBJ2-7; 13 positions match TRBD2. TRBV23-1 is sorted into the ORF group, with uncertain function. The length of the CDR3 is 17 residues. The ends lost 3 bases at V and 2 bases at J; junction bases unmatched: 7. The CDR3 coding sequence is TGCGCCAGCAGTCACCGGACTAGCGGGAGTAAACCCTACGAGCAGTACTTC. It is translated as CASSHRTSGSKPYEQYF.